The clone carrying this TCR beta chain occurred once. Its antigen is not identified. The time point denotes: baseline pretreatment blood. Treatment indicated: 15 Gy SBRT to primary tumor, nephrectomy 4 weeks later. Radiation-treated patients gave blood at baseline, week 2 and week 4. The sample originates from a study of radiation and T cells in renal cell carcinoma. Study observations and caveats: No pretreatment tumor biopsies were available for baseline clonotypes.

The CDR3 covers 16 residues. CDR1 ENHRY and CDR2 SYGVKD come from the germline V gene. Trimming shortened V by 5 bases and J by 0 bases, and 11 bases separated the two germline ends. The table came from immunoSEQ multiplex PCR; TCRdb's copy has only in-frame clones and leaves some out. The sample includes about 59,000 clones, about three quarters seen only once; the top ten take approximately 7%. The chain employs TRBV10-3 and TRBJ1-6, with D tentatively TRBD1 (5 bases). The input for sequencing was blood, taken from a patient whose treatment included radiotherapy and nephrectomy. The sequence derives from a man aged 60 to 69 with renal cell carcinoma. Here the CDR3 DNA reads TGTGCCATCAGTACCAGGGAGAGCTCCTATAATTCACCCCTCCACTTT. Amino acids: CAISTRESSYNSPLHF.